The source of this TCR beta chain is a study of blood T cell repertoires in COVID-19 (dated by TCRdb to the early 2020s). Regarding the research as a whole: The collaborator samples originated in the United States, Italy and Spain and spanned the acute and convalescent phases of COVID-19. The material from the prospective study consisted of cDNA or gDNA derived from T cells, B-cell-depleted T cells, or PBMCs. The dataset comprised deeply sampled blood TCRbeta repertoires from subjects exposed to, actively infected with, or recovered from COVID-19. The repertoires were released in a freely available public database intended as a resource for research on the immune response to SARS-CoV-2. The samples were drawn from two sources: the first 160 participants of the ongoing ImmuneRACE study, and 950 to 1,500 subjects contributed by 6 global collaborators. A de-identified subject ID, COVID-19 status, age in years and sex were almost always included in the sample metadata. Where HLA class I and class II types were available, the types were taken from metadata supplied by the sample provider, not from assay-based typing.

V is pruned by 5 bases and J by 3 bases, leaving 16 bases of the junction without a gene match. Measured from the cysteine to the phenylalanine, the CDR3 is 17 residues long. Left in the record is the CDR3 DNA by itself, 51 bases read in frame from the first base. Looking up the germline V gene (reference sequence) yields CDR1 SSHAT and CDR2 FNYEAQ. Here is what the overall study found, with its caveats: Clinical and demographic metadata were provided uncurated, with the amount varying by source and participant.

Whole blood was collected in K2EDTA tubes by collaborating institutions according to the institutions' own protocols. For TCRbeta analysis, collaborator samples were shipped as frozen whole blood, as isolated PBMCs, or as DNA extracted from either sample type. On this clone itself: Its antigen is not yet known. The record has no base qualities; no much larger clone is one base away.

TCRbeta CDR3 regions were amplified from genomic DNA by means of the immunoSEQ Assay, a bias-controlled multiplex PCR. From the authors' description of their analysis: Within the assay, amplification of reference gene primers was used to estimate how many nucleated cells each sample contained. To quantify the absolute abundance of each unique TCRbeta CDR3 rearrangement, sequence reads were collapsed and filtered. Productive Simpson clonality was computed per sample as the square root of Simpson's diversity index over productive rearrangements. TCRdb obtained this table from immuneACCESS and retained in-frame rearrangements with V and J assigned. These tables miss some clones; where compared with another copy, unresolved V genes account for less than half of the shortfall, and the remainder is unexplained. That table supplies the V and J calls and clone size; D and trimming were determined from the DNA. Here the sample has roughly 79,000 clones; roughly nine tenths occur a single time. The ten biggest clones cover about 5.3% of the sample.

Sequencing used peripheral blood. The receptor chain draws on TRBV7-7 and TRBJ2-7; the junction holds 7 bases that match TRBD1. The sequence was collected from an elderly woman with active or convalescent COVID-19. The nucleotides are TGTGCCAGCAGCCCCCCCCAAAACGGACAGGCGTTCTACGAGCAGTACTTC. The encoded protein is CASSPPQNGQAFYEQYF.